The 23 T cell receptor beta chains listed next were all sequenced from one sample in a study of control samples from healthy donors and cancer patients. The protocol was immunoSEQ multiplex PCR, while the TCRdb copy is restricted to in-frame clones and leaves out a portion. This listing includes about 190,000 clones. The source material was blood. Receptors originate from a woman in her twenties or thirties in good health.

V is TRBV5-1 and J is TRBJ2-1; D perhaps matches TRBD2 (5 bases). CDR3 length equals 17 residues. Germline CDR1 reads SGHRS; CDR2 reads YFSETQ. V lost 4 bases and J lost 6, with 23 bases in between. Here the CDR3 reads CASSRPPSGGGFNEQFF. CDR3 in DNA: TGCGCCAGCAGCCGCCCCCCTTCCGGAGGCGGGTTCAATGAGCAGTTCTTC. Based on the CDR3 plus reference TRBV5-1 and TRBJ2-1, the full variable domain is KAGVTQTPRYLIKTRGQQVTLSCSPISGHRSVSWYQQTPGQGLQFLFEYFSETQRNKGNFPGRFSGRQFSNSRSEMNVSTLELGDSALYLCASSRPPSGGGFNEQFFGPGTRLTVL.

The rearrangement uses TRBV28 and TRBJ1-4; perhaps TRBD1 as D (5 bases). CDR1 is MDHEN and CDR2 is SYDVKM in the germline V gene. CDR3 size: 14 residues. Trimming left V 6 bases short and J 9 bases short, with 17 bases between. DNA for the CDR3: TGTGCCAGCAGCCTTCGCGGGGGTTCGAAAAAACTGTTTTTT. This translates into CASSLRGGSKKLFF.

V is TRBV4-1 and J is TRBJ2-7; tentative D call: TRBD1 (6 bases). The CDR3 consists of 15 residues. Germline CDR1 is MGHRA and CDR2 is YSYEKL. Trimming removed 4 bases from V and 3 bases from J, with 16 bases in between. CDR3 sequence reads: CASSPTTGTFYEQYF. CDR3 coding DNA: TGCGCCAGCAGCCCAACAACCGGGACATTCTACGAGCAGTACTTC.

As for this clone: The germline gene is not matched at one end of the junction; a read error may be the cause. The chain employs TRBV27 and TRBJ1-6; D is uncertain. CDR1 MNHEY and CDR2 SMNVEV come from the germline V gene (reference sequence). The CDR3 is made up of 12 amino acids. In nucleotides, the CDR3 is TGTGCCAGCAGCACCTATAATTCATCCCTCCACTTT. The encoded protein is CASSTYNSSLHF.

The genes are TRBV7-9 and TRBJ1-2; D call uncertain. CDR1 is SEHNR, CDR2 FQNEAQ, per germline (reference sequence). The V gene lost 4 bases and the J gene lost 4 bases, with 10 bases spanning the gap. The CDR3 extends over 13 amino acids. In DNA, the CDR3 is TGTGCCAGCAGCTCATTAGAGGGCTATGGCTACACCTTC. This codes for CASSSLEGYGYTF.

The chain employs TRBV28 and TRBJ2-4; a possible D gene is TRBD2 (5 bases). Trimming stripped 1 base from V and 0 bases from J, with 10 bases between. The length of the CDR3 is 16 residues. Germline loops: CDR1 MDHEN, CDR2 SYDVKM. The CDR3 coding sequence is TGTGCCAGCAGTTTATTCGGGGAGACAGCCAAAAACATTCAGTACTTC. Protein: CASSLFGETAKNIQYF.

The CDR3 reads CASSLWLRGQETQYF. The CDR3 DNA follows: TGTGCCAGCAGCTTGTGGTTGCGGGGGCAAGAGACCCAGTACTTC. The V gene is TRBV7-9, the J gene TRBJ2-5; 7 bases agree with TRBD2. After removal of 3 bases from V and 2 bases from J, the junction contained 6 bases not matched to a gene. This CDR3 region has 15 residues. Germline V gives CDR1 SEHNR, CDR2 FQNEAQ (reference sequence).

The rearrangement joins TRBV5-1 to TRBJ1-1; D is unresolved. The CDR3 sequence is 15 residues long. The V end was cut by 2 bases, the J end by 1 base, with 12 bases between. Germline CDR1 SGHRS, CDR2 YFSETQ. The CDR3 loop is CASSLLTGENTEAFF. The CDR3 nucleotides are TGCGCCAGCAGCTTATTGACGGGTGAGAACACTGAAGCTTTCTTT.

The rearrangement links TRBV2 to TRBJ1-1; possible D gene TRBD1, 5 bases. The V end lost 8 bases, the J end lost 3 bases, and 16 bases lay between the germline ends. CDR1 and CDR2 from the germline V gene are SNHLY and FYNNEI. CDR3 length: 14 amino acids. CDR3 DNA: TGTGCCAGCGGGGGAATCGGGTTCGACACTGAAGCTTTCTTT. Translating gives CASGGIGFDTEAFF.

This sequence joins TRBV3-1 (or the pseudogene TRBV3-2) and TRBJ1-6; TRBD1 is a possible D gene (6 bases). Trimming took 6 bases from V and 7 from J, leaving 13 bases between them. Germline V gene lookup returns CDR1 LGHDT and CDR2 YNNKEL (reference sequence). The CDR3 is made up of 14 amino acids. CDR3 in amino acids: CASRTIGGNSPLHF. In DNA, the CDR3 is TGTGCCAGCAGAACCATAGGGGGGAATTCACCCCTCCACTTT.

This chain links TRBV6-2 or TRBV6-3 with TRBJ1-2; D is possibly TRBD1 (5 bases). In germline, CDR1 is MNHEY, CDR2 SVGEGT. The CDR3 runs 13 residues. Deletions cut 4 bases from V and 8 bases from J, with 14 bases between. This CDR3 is CASSLTPGRGYTF. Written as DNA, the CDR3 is TGTGCCAGCAGTTTAACTCCAGGGCGAGGCTACACCTTC.

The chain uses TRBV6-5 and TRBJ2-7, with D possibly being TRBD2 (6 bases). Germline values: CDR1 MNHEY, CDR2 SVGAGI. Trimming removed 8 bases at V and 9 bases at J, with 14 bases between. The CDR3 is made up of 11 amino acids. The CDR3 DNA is TGTGCCAGCTTGGCGGGGATTGTGCAGTACTTC. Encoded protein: CASLAGIVQYF.

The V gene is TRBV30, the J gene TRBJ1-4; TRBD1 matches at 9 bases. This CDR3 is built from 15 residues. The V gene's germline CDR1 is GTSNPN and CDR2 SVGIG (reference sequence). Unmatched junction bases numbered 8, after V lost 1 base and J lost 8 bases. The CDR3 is CAWSATGGAGEKLFF. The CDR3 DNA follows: TGTGCCTGGAGTGCCACAGGGGGCGCCGGGGAAAAACTGTTTTTT. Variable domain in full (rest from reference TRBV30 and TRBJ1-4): SQTIHQWPATLVQPVGSPLSLECTVEGTSNPNLYWYRQAAGRGLQLLFYSVGIGQISSEVPQNLSASRPQDRQFILSSKKLLLSDSGFYLCAWSATGGAGEKLFFGSGTQLSVL.

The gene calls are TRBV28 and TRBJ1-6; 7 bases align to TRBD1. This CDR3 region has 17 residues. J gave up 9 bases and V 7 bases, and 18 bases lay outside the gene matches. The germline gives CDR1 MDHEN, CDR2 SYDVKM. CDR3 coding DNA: TGTGCCAGCACTTCCCGGCCTAGGGGGCCAGTCGGTTCACCCCTCCACTTT. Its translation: CASTSRPRGPVGSPLHF.

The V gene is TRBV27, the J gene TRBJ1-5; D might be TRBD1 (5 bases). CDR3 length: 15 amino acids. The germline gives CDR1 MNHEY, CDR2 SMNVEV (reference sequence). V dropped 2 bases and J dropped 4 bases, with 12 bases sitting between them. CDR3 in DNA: TGTGCCAGCAGTTTAGCAGGGACCCTGAATCAGCCCCAGCATTTT. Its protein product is CASSLAGTLNQPQHF.

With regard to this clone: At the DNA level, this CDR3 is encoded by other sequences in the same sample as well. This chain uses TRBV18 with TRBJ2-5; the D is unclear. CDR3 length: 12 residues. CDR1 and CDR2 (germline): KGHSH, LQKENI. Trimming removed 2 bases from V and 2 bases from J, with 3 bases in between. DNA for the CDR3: TGTGCCAGCTCACCATATCAAGAGACCCAGTACTTC. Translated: CASSPYQETQYF. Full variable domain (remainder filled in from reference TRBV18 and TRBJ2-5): NAGVMQNPRHLVRRRGQEARLRCSPMKGHSHVYWYRQLPEEGLKFMVYLQKENIIDESGMPKERFSAEFPKEGPSILRIQQVVRGDSAAYFCASSPYQETQYFGPGTRLLVL.

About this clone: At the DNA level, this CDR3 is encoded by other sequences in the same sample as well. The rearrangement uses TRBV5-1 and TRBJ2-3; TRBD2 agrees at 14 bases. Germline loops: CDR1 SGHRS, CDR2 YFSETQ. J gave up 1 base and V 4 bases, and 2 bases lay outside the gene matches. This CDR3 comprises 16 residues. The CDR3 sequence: CASSLGLAGGTDTQYF. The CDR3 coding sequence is TGCGCCAGCAGCCTGGGACTAGCGGGGGGCACAGATACGCAGTATTTT.

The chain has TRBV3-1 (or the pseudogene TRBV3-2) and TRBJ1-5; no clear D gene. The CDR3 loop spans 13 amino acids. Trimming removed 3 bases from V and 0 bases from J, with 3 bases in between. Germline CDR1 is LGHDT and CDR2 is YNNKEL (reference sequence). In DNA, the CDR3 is TGTGCCAGCAGCCAGTTTAGCAATCAGCCCCAGCATTTT. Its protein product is CASSQFSNQPQHF.

CDR3 nucleotide sequence: TGTGCCAGCAGTCAATTGGACAGGGGCCACGAGCAGTACTTC. Translated, it gives CASSQLDRGHEQYF. V usage is TRBV27 and J usage is TRBJ2-7; 9 bases line up with TRBD1. Germline loops: CDR1 MNHEY, CDR2 SMNVEV (reference sequence). The junction had 7 bases not matched to a gene; V was cut back by 5 bases and J by 5 bases. The CDR3 length is 14 residues.

CDR3 DNA: TGTGCCATCAAAGAGCCGTCTCGCGAGCAGTACTTC. Its translation: CAIKEPSREQYF. The rearrangement joins TRBV10-3 to TRBJ2-7; the D is unclear. The germline gives CDR1 ENHRY, CDR2 SYGVKD. This CDR3 has 12 amino acids. V lost 7 bases and J lost 6, with 13 bases in between.

DNA for the CDR3: TGTGCCGGCATGGTACCAACAGGGGATGAGCAGTTCTTC. The encoded protein is CAGMVPTGDEQFF. The chain combines TRBV2 with TRBJ2-1, with 7 nucleotides matching TRBD1. CDR3 size: 13 residues. Germline values: CDR1 SNHLY, CDR2 FYNNEI. The ends lost 11 bases at V and 8 bases at J; junction bases unmatched: 12.

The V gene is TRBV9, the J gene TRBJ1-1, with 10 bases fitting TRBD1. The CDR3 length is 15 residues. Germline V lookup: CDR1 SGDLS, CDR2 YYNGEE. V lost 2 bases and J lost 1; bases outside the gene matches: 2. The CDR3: CASSVTGGRNTEAFF. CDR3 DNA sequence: TGTGCCAGCAGCGTGACAGGGGGCCGGAACACTGAAGCTTTCTTT.

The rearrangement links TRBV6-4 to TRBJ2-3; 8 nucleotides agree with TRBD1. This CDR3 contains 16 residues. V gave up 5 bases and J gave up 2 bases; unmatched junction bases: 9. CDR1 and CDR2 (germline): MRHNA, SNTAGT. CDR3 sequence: CASSQIDRGPTDTQYF. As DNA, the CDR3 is TGTGCCAGCAGTCAAATTGACAGGGGCCCCACAGATACGCAGTATTTT.